Below, one T cell receptor beta chain is given with its context. Measured with immunoSEQ multiplex PCR; TCRdb has only the in-frame clones, and not every one. The top ten hold roughly 4% of the sample, which has about 83,000 clones, around 93% seen once. The data stem from a study of T cell changes during pregnancy in multiple sclerosis. Germline trimming cut 11 bases from V and 7 bases from J; bases unmatched to any gene: 8. The germline V gene has CDR1 MDHEN and CDR2 SYDVKM. CDR3 length: 12 residues. Sequencing used PBMCs, obtained in the first trimester of pregnancy. The clonotype was recovered from a female donor in good health, serving as a control in a pregnancy study. Some clones in this sample may be carry-over from other donors' samples. The gene calls are TRBV28 and TRBJ2-4; 7 bases fit TRBD2. The CDR3 coding sequence is TGTGCCTCCCGGGGAGGGTGGAACATTCAGTACTTC. Its protein is CASRGGWNIQYF. Complete variable domain (other parts from reference TRBV28 and TRBJ2-4): DVKVTQSSRYLVKRTGEKVFLECVQDMDHENMFWYRQDPGLGLRLIYFSYDVKMKEKGDIPEGYSVSREKKERFSLILESASTNQTSMYLCASRGGWNIQYFGAGTRLSVL.